This T cell receptor (beta chain) was found in a study of blood T cells in healthy people across ages. Germline CDR1 is SGHRS and CDR2 is YFSETQ. V dropped 4 bases and J dropped 5 bases, with 15 bases sitting between them. This CDR3 comprises 14 residues. The amount of total RNA extracted per sample was at least 5 micrograms. It was with a sample-barcoded 5' primer and a J-beta primer mix that a second PCR of about 6 to 11 cycles was run. TCRdb recomputed calls from the 5' RACE reads with MiXCR, one row per CDR3 protein. The sample lists 1.8 million or so distinct CDR3 sequences, approximately 40% seen once, with under 30% in the top ten. General study findings and limits: Long-lived donors had more naive CD4+ cells and higher diversity than aged donors.

Points on this clonotype: Its specificity is not known.

This clonotype originated in a human donor in good health. The V and J genes are TRBV5-1 and TRBJ1-1, with D perhaps matching TRBD1 (6 bases). Sequenced: blood. The CDR3 nucleotides are TGCGCCAGCAGCGAAGGACAGCCGGGGACTGAAGCTTTCTTT. Translation gives CASSEGQPGTEAFF.